Each of the 19 T cell receptor beta chains below was sequenced from the same sample in a study of shared clonotypes between healthy human individuals. Profiled with immunoSEQ multiplex PCR; TCRdb holds only in-frame clones, not every one. Counted here are over 400,000 clones, 90% to 96% occurring once; the ten biggest clones make up 0.05% to 0.07%. The sample taken for sequencing was naive CD4+ T cells sorted from blood. The subset is: CD45RA+ positively selected. The source of these receptors is a woman in her twenties or thirties in good health.

The chain carries TRBV19 and TRBJ1-2; D gene ambiguous. V dropped 1 base and J dropped 0 bases, with 9 bases sitting between them. The CDR3 has 15 amino acids. CDR1 LNHDA and CDR2 SQIVND come from the germline V gene (reference sequence). The CDR3 nucleotides read TGTGCCAGTAGTATAGGGGCGACCTCTAACTATGGCTACACCTTC. It yields the protein CASSIGATSNYGYTF.

The J gene is TRBJ2-1, the V gene TRBV28; tentatively, D is TRBD1 (6 bases). Looked up from germline, CDR1 is MDHEN and CDR2 is SYDVKM. The CDR3 is 13 amino acids. V shed 8 bases and J shed 9 bases, with 17 bases lying between them. The CDR3 spells CASYRATKGEQFF. In DNA, the CDR3 is TGTGCCAGCTACAGGGCCACCAAGGGTGAGCAGTTCTTC.

The V call is TRBV28, the J call TRBJ2-5; D tentatively fits TRBD1 or TRBD2 (7 bases each). V was clipped by 6 bases and J by 1 base, with 21 bases between them. Germline CDR1 and CDR2: MDHEN and SYDVKM. CDR3 length equals 17 residues. CDR3 sequence reads: CASRPRGGGPIQETQYF. The DNA for the CDR3 is TGTGCCAGCAGACCCAGGGGGGGCGGACCGATCCAAGAGACCCAGTACTTC.

The chain joins TRBV7-9 to TRBJ2-2; D is possibly TRBD2 (6 bases). CDR1 is SEHNR and CDR2 is FQNEAQ in the germline V gene (reference sequence). The CDR3 sequence is 17 residues long. V lost 2 bases, J lost 0 bases, and 13 bases lay in between. Here the CDR3 reads CASSLQRRGTNTGELFF. CDR3 DNA sequence: TGTGCCAGCAGCTTACAACGGCGGGGCACGAACACCGGGGAGCTGTTTTTT. Filled out from reference TRBV7-9 and TRBJ2-2, the complete variable domain reads DTGVSQNPRHKITKRGQNVTFRCDPISEHNRLYWYRQTLGQGPEFLTYFQNEAQLEKSRLLSDRFSAERPKGSFSTLEIQRTEQGDSAMYLCASSLQRRGTNTGELFFGEGSRLTVL.

This clone was seen once. The chain is built from TRBV7-9 and TRBJ2-7; 7 bases are a match to TRBD2. There are 16 residues in the CDR3. Trimming took 5 bases from V and 0 from J; bases not matched to a gene: 10. The V gene's germline CDR1 is SEHNR and CDR2 FQNEAQ (reference sequence). The CDR3 sequence is CASSPLGGRSSYEQYF. DNA for the CDR3: TGTGCCAGCAGCCCCTTGGGAGGGAGGAGCTCCTACGAGCAGTACTTC.

The gene calls are TRBV7-2 and TRBJ2-1; D is unresolved. Trimming pared 1 base from V and 0 bases from J, leaving 10 bases between. CDR3 length: 16 amino acids. CDR1 is SGHTA, CDR2 FQGNSA, per germline. CDR3 amino acids: CASSLDPGSSYNEQFF. CDR3 sequence (DNA): TGTGCCAGCAGCTTAGACCCGGGTAGCTCCTACAATGAGCAGTTCTTC.

In this sample, this clone turned up once. DNA of the CDR3: TGTGCCAGCAGTTCCCGCCCCATGACTAGCGGCTCTGGGGCCAACGTCCTGACTTTC. Translated: CASSSRPMTSGSGANVLTF. This sequence joins TRBV27 and TRBJ2-6; TRBD2 matches 9 bases. After removal of 4 bases from V and 0 bases from J, the junction contained 10 bases not matched to a gene. The CDR3 sequence is 19 residues long. Per germline, CDR1 MNHEY and CDR2 SMNVEV (reference sequence).

The V gene is TRBV2, the J gene TRBJ2-1; TRBD2 matches at 12 bases. The V gene end was trimmed by 5 bases and the J gene end by 16 bases; junction bases not matched to a gene: 6. CDR3 size: 12 residues. Germline V lookup: CDR1 SNHLY, CDR2 FYNNEI. DNA of the CDR3: TGTGCCAGCAGTTCGACTAGCGGGAGAGAATTCTTC. Protein product: CASSSTSGREFF.

The gene calls are TRBV18 and TRBJ2-1, with D unresolved. The CDR3 consists of 15 residues. Germline lookup yields CDR1 KGHSH and CDR2 LQKENI. Trimming took 2 bases from V and 0 from J, leaving 8 bases between them. The CDR3 DNA sequence: TGTGCCAGCTCACCAACGGAGTCCTCCTACAATGAGCAGTTCTTC. Protein product: CASSPTESSYNEQFF.

V usage is TRBV7-8 and J usage is TRBJ1-2; 8 positions agree with TRBD1. The germline gives CDR1 SGHVS, CDR2 FQNEAQ. Trimming removed 2 bases from V and 8 bases from J; junction bases left unmatched: 10. The CDR3 length is 15 residues. DNA of the CDR3: TGTGCCAGCAGCTTAAGGGCAGGGGGCGCCGGGGGCTACACCTTC. Residues: CASSLRAGGAGGYTF. Filled out from reference TRBV7-8 and TRBJ1-2, the complete variable domain reads GAGVSQSPRYKVAKRGQDVALRCDPISGHVSLFWYQQALGQGPEFLTYFQNEAQLDKSGLPSDRFFAERPEGSVSTLKIQRTQQEDSAVYLCASSLRAGGAGGYTFGSGTRLTVV.

The chain combines TRBV6-5 with TRBJ1-5; D is ambiguous. Trimming took 5 bases from V and 4 from J, leaving 15 bases between them. The CDR3 has 15 residues. The germline V gene has CDR1 MNHEY and CDR2 SVGAGI. The CDR3 is CASSATGPDNQPQHF. The CDR3 DNA reads TGTGCCAGCAGTGCTACCGGGCCAGATAATCAGCCCCAGCATTTT.

The chain uses TRBV18 and TRBJ1-4, with 9 nucleotides matching TRBD1. In germline, CDR1 is KGHSH, CDR2 LQKENI. With V trimmed by 0 bases and J by 8 bases, 7 bases remained unmatched. The length of the CDR3 is 16 residues. CDR3 residues: CASSPPTPDRGEKLFF. The CDR3 DNA reads as TGTGCCAGCTCACCACCCACTCCGGACAGGGGCGAAAAACTGTTTTTT.

The V and J genes are TRBV2 and TRBJ2-7, with TRBD1 identical over 8 bases. The J segment lost 6 bases and the V segment lost 2 bases, leaving 6 bases of the junction unmatched. CDR3 length: 14 amino acids. Germline CDR1 is SNHLY and CDR2 is FYNNEI. The CDR3 DNA is TGTGCCAGCAGTGAACAGGGGGCGGGGCTCGAGCAGTACTTC. Translation gives CASSEQGAGLEQYF.

The V gene is TRBV11-2, the J gene TRBJ2-1; D call uncertain. The CDR3 covers 18 residues. Germline CDR1 and CDR2: SGHAT and FQNNGV. Deletions cut 5 bases from V and 2 bases from J, with 22 bases between. CDR3 loop: CASSLTASWARAYNEQFF. The CDR3 DNA is TGTGCCAGCAGCCTCACCGCCTCGTGGGCCCGGGCCTACAATGAGCAGTTCTTC.

Notes on this clone: This sample also contains other DNA sequences that code for the same CDR3. The chain has TRBV6-1 and TRBJ2-7; weak D call: TRBD2 (5 bases). CDR3 size: 10 residues. The germline V gene has CDR1 MNHNS and CDR2 SASEGT. Deletions cut 8 bases from V and 4 bases from J, with 6 bases between. The CDR3 nucleotides are TGTGCCAGCGGGAGTTACGAGCAGTACTTC. Protein product: CASGSYEQYF.

The chain uses TRBV11-3 and TRBJ2-7; D uncertain. V gave up 5 bases and J gave up 3 bases, with 11 bases separating them. The CDR3 is 13 residues long. Germline CDR1 and CDR2: SGHNT and YENEEA. DNA of the CDR3: TGTGCCAGCAGCCGAACGCGAAACTACGAGCAGTACTTC. Protein: CASSRTRNYEQYF.

The chain joins TRBV29-1 to TRBJ1-1; unclear D gene. Germline CDR1 reads SQVTM; CDR2 reads ANQGSEA. The CDR3 totals 12 residues. V dropped 6 bases and J dropped 4 bases, with 12 bases sitting between them. The CDR3: CSVGKIGTEAFF. The DNA for the CDR3 is TGCAGCGTCGGGAAAATTGGCACTGAAGCTTTCTTT. Together with reference TRBV29-1 and TRBJ1-1, the CDR3 gives the full variable domain: SAVISQKPSRDICQRGTSLTIQCQVDSQVTMMFWYRQQPGQSLTLIATANQGSEATYESGFVIDKFPISRPNLTFSTLTVSNMSPEDSSIYLCSVGKIGTEAFFGQGTRLTVV.

Concerning this clone: This sample also contains other DNA sequences that code for the same CDR3. V usage is TRBV29-1 and J usage is TRBJ2-5, with 8 bases identical to TRBD2. The CDR3 covers 13 residues. V trimming: 6 bases; J trimming: 0 bases; junction bases outside the gene matches: 3. Per germline, CDR1 SQVTM and CDR2 ANQGSEA. In DNA, the CDR3 is TGCAGCGTGGCCGGGGGGGACCAAGAGACCCAGTACTTC. Translating gives CSVAGGDQETQYF.

The chain couples TRBV18 to TRBJ2-7, with a weak D call TRBD2 (5 bases). Looked up from germline, CDR1 is KGHSH and CDR2 is LQKENI. Trimming left V 2 bases short and J 5 bases short, with 13 bases between. The length of the CDR3 is 14 residues. The CDR3 sequence is CASSPIRGWDEQYF. The CDR3 bases are TGTGCCAGCTCACCAATACGCGGGTGGGACGAGCAGTACTTC. Drawing the rest from reference TRBV18 and TRBJ2-7, the complete variable domain is NAGVMQNPRHLVRRRGQEARLRCSPMKGHSHVYWYRQLPEEGLKFMVYLQKENIIDESGMPKERFSAEFPKEGPSILRIQQVVRGDSAAYFCASSPIRGWDEQYFGPGTRLTVT.